What follows is one T cell receptor beta chain and its context. The target antigen is unknown. Relative to the germline gene, one junction end is altered; a read error may explain this. From germline, CDR1 is MNHNS and CDR2 SASEGT. The CDR3 consists of 11 residues. Three rounds of nested PCR, following a modified ARM-PCR protocol, produced the TCRbeta library. From the multiplex PCR reads, TCRdb called clonotypes with MiXCR, one entry per CDR3 protein. The table lists fewer than 85,000 distinct CDR3 sequences, roughly 76% of them singletons. The sample originates from a study of tumor and adjacent non-tumor tissue in lung cancer. About the research overall: There were fewer than 15 adenocarcinoma, 2 squamous cell carcinoma and 1 small cell lung cancer cases. Patients were aged roughly 31 to 76, about 10 men and a handful of women, stage I to III. Study findings and constraints: Top 100 clones took a larger repertoire share in normal lung.

This sample's RNA came from whole unsorted tissue. Chemotherapy-naive patients with new lung cancer underwent thoracic surgery in China, August–late 2014. Sequences were obtained from lung tumor tissue. This chain uses TRBV6-1 with TRBJ1-4; D gene ambiguous. This receptor was obtained from a woman aged 50 to 65 with non-small cell lung cancer. CDR3 nucleotides: TGTACCAGCAGTGAACTAGAAAAACTGTTTTTT. It translates to CTSSELEKLFF.